Listed below are T cell receptor beta chains from one sample, sequenced in a study of T cell repertoires in cytomegalovirus infection. MiXCR was run by TCRdb on the reads, yielding one entry per CDR3 protein. The data show about 920,000 distinct CDR3 sequences, 30% to 40% seen once. These receptors have no identified antigens. The specimen was cultured CD8+ T cells from PBMCs, collected from culture after CMV antigen stimulation. These receptors came from a human donor in good health (CMV status not recorded). Some clones in this sample may be carry-over from other donors' samples. The CDR3 runs from the conserved cysteine through the conserved F or W. D genes are given only for firm matches. A row's size may be missing; if present it is once, few, many or a size class.

>TRBV7-6|TRBD2|many|TRBJ2-3
CASSSLWRGNTDTQYF
TGTGCCAGCAGCTCTCTGTGGCGGGGGAACACAGATACGCAGTATTTT
>TRBV6-1|.|many|TRBJ1-1
CASSEDWVAEAFF
TGTGCCAGCAGTGAAGACTGGGTCGCTGAAGCTTTCTTT
>TRBV7-6|.|.|TRBJ1-1
CASSTRTGMNTEAFF
TGTGCCAGCAGCACCCGGACGGGAATGAACACTGAAGCTTTCTTT
>TRBV7-9|.|.|TRBJ2-1
CASSTNGWNEQFF
TGTGCCAGCAGCACAAATGGATGGAATGAGCAGTTCTTC
>TRBV5-4|.|.|TRBJ2-3
CASSLAAQATDTQYF
TGTGCCAGCAGCTTGGCGGCACAGGCCACAGATACGCAGTATTTT
>TRBV3-1|TRBD1|.|TRBJ2-5
CASSPGRGRIETQYF
TGTGCCAGCAGCCCCGGAAGGGGGCGAATAGAGACCCAGTACTTC
>TRBV12-3/TRBV12-4|.|.|TRBJ2-6
CASSFSFSGANVLTF
TGTGCCAGCAGTTTTTCCTTCTCTGGGGCCAACGTCCTGACTTTC
>TRBV19|.|few|TRBJ2-1
CASSMSQYYEQFF
TGTGCCAGTAGTATGAGTCAGTACTATGAGCAGTTCTTC
>TRBV15|.|.|TRBJ1-2
CATSRVSTSYGYTF
TGTGCCACCAGCAGAGTATCTACAAGCTATGGCTACACCTTC
>TRBV19|.|few|TRBJ1-1
CASSIGGRGEAFF
TGTGCCAGTAGTATTGGGGGCAGGGGCGAAGCTTTCTTT
>TRBV11-2|.|few|TRBJ1-4
CASSPPEEKLFF
TGTGCCAGCAGCCCCCCGGAAGAAAAACTGTTTTTT
>TRBV6-5|.|.|TRBJ1-1
CASSLAFGSTEAFF
TGTGCCAGCAGTTTGGCTTTCGGAAGCACTGAAGCTTTCTTT
>TRBV4-3|.|few|TRBJ2-5
CASSARRGPQETQYF
TGCGCCAGCAGCGCTCGCCGGGGTCCCCAAGAGACCCAGTACTTC
>TRBV15|TRBD1|.|TRBJ2-1
CATSREGQGVSEQFF
TGTGCCACCAGCAGAGAGGGACAGGGGGTGAGTGAGCAGTTCTTC
>TRBV5-4|.|few|TRBJ2-2
CASSPAAGEVGELFF
TGTGCCAGCAGCCCAGCTGCAGGGGAGGTGGGGGAGCTGTTTTTT
>TRBV12-3/TRBV12-4|.|.|TRBJ2-3
CASSLASLADTQYF
TGTGCCAGCAGTTTAGCGTCCCTCGCAGATACGCAGTATTTT
>TRBV7-9|.|.|TRBJ2-5
CASSPTVGKETQYF
TGTGCCAGCAGCCCCACGGTGGGGAAAGAGACCCAGTACTTC
>TRBV7-2|.|many|TRBJ2-1
CASSLGAEQFF
TGTGCCAGCAGCTTAGGGGCAGAGCAGTTCTTC
>TRBV27|.|.|TRBJ1-4
CASSFQGREKLFF
TGTGCCAGCAGTTTCCAGGGGCGTGAAAAACTGTTTTTT
>TRBV6-1|TRBD1|.|TRBJ2-7
CASSRTGWGEQYF
TGTGCCAGCAGCAGGACAGGGTGGGGCGAGCAGTACTTC
>TRBV28|.|.|TRBJ2-1
CASSLNRAGEGQFF
TGTGCCAGCAGTTTGAACAGGGCCGGTGAGGGGCAGTTCTTC
>TRBV4-1|.|few|TRBJ2-1
CASSLTWSSYNEQFF
TGCGCCAGCAGCCTTACCTGGTCCTCCTACAATGAGCAGTTCTTC
>TRBV7-2|.|many|TRBJ1-1
CASSLTGRGEAFF
TGTGCCAGCAGCTTAACAGGGAGAGGTGAAGCTTTCTTT
>TRBV2|TRBD2|few|TRBJ2-1
CASSRRGGLNEQFF
TGTGCCAGCAGTAGGCGGGGGGGCCTCAATGAGCAGTTCTTC
>TRBV5-6|TRBD1|.|TRBJ1-1
CASSGTGSDTEAFF
TGTGCCAGCAGCGGGACAGGGTCGGACACTGAAGCTTTCTTT
>TRBV7-8|TRBD1|.|TRBJ1-5
CASSAQGAHQPQHF
TGTGCCAGCAGCGCCCAGGGGGCTCACCAGCCCCAGCATTTT
>TRBV7-2|.|many|TRBJ2-5
CASSTKRGPVQETQYF
TGTGCCAGCAGCACCAAAAGGGGCCCAGTCCAAGAGACCCAGTACTTC
>TRBV12-3/TRBV12-4|.|once|TRBJ2-6
CASSLVGEFGANVLTF
TGTGCCAGCAGTTTAGTAGGAGAATTTGGGGCCAACGTCCTGACTTTC
>TRBV7-9|TRBD1|few|TRBJ1-2
CASSSPQTGTGAYGYTF
TGTGCCAGCAGCTCCCCCCAGACCGGGACAGGGGCCTATGGCTACACCTTC
>TRBV6-5|TRBD2|.|TRBJ2-3
CASSYSPLGTSGRTDTQYF
TGTGCCAGCAGTTACTCACCACTCGGGACTAGCGGACGCACAGATACGCAGTATTTT
>TRBV5-1|.|.|TRBJ1-1
CASSLEWYTEAFF
TGCGCCAGCAGCTTGGAATGGTACACTGAAGCTTTCTTT
>TRBV29-1|.|.|TRBJ1-2
CSVPDWKNGYTF
TGCAGCGTGCCCGATTGGAAAAATGGCTACACCTTC
>TRBV27|.|few|TRBJ1-5
CASSLGVWQPQHF
TGTGCCAGCAGTTTAGGGGTGTGGCAGCCCCAGCATTTT